A single sample is the source of the 9 T cell receptor beta chains below, sequenced in a study of OX40 agonist ivuxolimab in advanced cancers. Receptor libraries were prepared by the immunoSEQ multiplex PCR assay. This is the immuneACCESS table as TCRdb keeps it, with only in-frame sequences that have V and J called. A part of the clones is gone; compared with another copy, unresolved V genes explain less than half, and the rest is unexplained. Within this sample are about 43,000 clones, with approximately 86% of them counted one time only. The ten largest make up roughly 10% of the sample. The source material was CD4+ or CD8+ T cells sorted from blood, sampled in a trial of the OX40 agonist ivuxolimab. The receptors come from an adult with an advanced solid tumor such as melanoma, head and neck, liver or kidney cancer.

The V call is TRBV7-6, the J call TRBJ2-1; no definite D call. CDR1 is SGHVS and CDR2 is FNYEAQ in the germline V gene. The CDR3 is made up of 14 amino acids. Trimming stripped 5 bases from V and 1 base from J, with 9 bases between. CDR3 nucleotides: TGTGCCAGCAGCCGGAGTGGGTCCTACAATGAGCAGTTCTTC. It is translated as CASSRSGSYNEQFF.

This clone came up a few times. The chain combines TRBV19 with TRBJ2-2, with TRBD2 matching 12 bases. This CDR3 has 19 amino acids. V gave up 2 bases and J gave up 0 bases; unmatched junction bases: 7. CDR1 and CDR2 (germline): LNHDA, SQIVND (reference sequence). The CDR3 here is CASSIRLAGDSANTGELFF. The CDR3 DNA is TGTGCCAGTAGTATACGACTAGCGGGAGATTCCGCGAACACCGGGGAGCTGTTTTTT.

In DNA, the CDR3 is TGTGCCAGCAGCACCGGGACAGGGAACACTGAAGCTTTCTTT. Protein: CASSTGTGNTEAFF. This chain uses TRBV5-8 with TRBJ1-1, with 8 bases identical to TRBD1. The CDR3 is 14 amino acids. Germline CDR1 and CDR2: SGHTS and YDEGEE. The ends lost 4 bases at V and 1 base at J; junction bases unmatched: 3. The full variable domain, completed using reference TRBV5-8 and TRBJ1-1, is EAGVTQSPTHLIKTRGQQATLRCSPISGHTSVYWYQQALGLGLQFLLWYDEGEERNRGNFPPRFSGRQFPNYSSELNVNALELEDSALYLCASSTGTGNTEAFFGQGTRLTVV.

The chain employs TRBV15 and TRBJ1-2; D possibly corresponds to TRBD1 (6 bases). Germline CDR1 reads LNHNV; CDR2 reads YYDKDF (reference sequence). The length of the CDR3 is 16 residues. Trimming cost V 3 bases and J 1 base, with 15 bases left between them. The CDR3 coding sequence is TGTGCCACCAGCAGGGGAACAGGGTTCGTTAACTATGGCTACACCTTC. Protein sequence: CATSRGTGFVNYGYTF.

The chain uses TRBV7-9 and TRBJ2-2, with 7 positions matching TRBD1. The CDR3 loop spans 19 amino acids. The V and J ends lost 5 bases and 6 bases, in that order; junction bases with no gene match: 21. Germline values: CDR1 SEHNR, CDR2 FQNEAQ (reference sequence). CDR3 region: CASSLIGQDTSTYAGELFF. As DNA, the CDR3 is TGTGCCAGCAGCCTTATCGGACAGGACACATCAACATATGCCGGGGAGCTGTTTTTT.

This chain joins TRBV4-1 and TRBJ2-1; 14 nucleotides match TRBD2. Germline V CDR1 and CDR2: MGHRA, YSYEKL. J gave up 5 bases and V 1 base, and 4 bases lay outside the gene matches. This CDR3 comprises 17 residues. The CDR3 nucleotides are TGCGCCAGCAGCCAAGGACTAGCGGGAGGGGATAACAATGAGCAGTTCTTC. It translates to CASSQGLAGGDNNEQFF.

The chain's CDR3 is CASRPFKNPPYNEQFF. The CDR3 DNA reads TGTGCCAGCAGGCCGTTCAAAAATCCTCCCTACAATGAGCAGTTCTTC. J is TRBJ2-1 and V is TRBV11-2; no definite D call. The CDR3 runs 16 residues. Deletions cut 6 bases from V and 2 bases from J, with 17 bases between. Germline assignment: CDR1 SGHAT and CDR2 FQNNGV.

The V and J genes are TRBV7-6 and TRBJ2-1; 12 positions agree with TRBD2. Trimming removed 4 bases from V and 7 bases from J; junction bases left unmatched: 8. Germline values: CDR1 SGHVS, CDR2 FNYEAQ. This CDR3 contains 16 residues. CDR3 residues: CASSSLGLAGRNEQFF. DNA for the CDR3: TGTGCCAGCAGCTCGCTCGGACTAGCGGGGAGGAATGAGCAGTTCTTC.

The chain links TRBV7-2 to TRBJ1-2, with D perhaps TRBD1 (5 bases). In germline, CDR1 is SGHTA, CDR2 FQGNSA. The CDR3 extends over 16 amino acids. The germline V and J ends were trimmed by 5 bases and 6 bases, with 22 bases remaining between them. The CDR3 DNA is TGTGCCAGCAGCAGAGGGACCGTAGAAGGATTCAATGGCTACACCTTC. Its protein product is CASSRGTVEGFNGYTF.